This T cell receptor (beta chain) is from a study of CD8+ T cells in alopecia areata. The overall study: At a dose of 5 to 10 mg twice daily, oral tofacitinib was given to treated patients. Findings of the study overall: Because one nonresponder was included, the link of baseline CD8+ expansion to response is considered uncertain. In scalp, tofacitinib significantly decreased clonality and expanded CD8+ clones among the top 100.

Treatment of the sample: oral pan-JAK inhibitor, 5-10 mg twice daily. Extracted from the samples, RNA was reverse transcribed into cDNA to serve as the sequencing template. The assay was immunoSEQ multiplex PCR, and TCRdb's table has in-frame clones only and misses some. The sample has 200,000 to 250,000 clones, 66% seen once. For this clone: Its antigen is not known.

The CDR3 totals 14 residues. V lost 6 bases and J lost 0, with 11 bases in between. Germline V gene lookup returns CDR1 SQVTM and CDR2 ANQGSEA. The source was CD4+ T cells sorted from blood, collected between weeks 43 and 45, from a patient treated with tofacitinib. This sequence joins TRBV29-1 and TRBJ2-2; tentatively, D is TRBD2 (6 bases). This TCR was recovered from a human donor with alopecia areata. The CDR3 protein is CSVGGFANTGELFF. Here the CDR3 DNA reads TGCAGCGTCGGGGGTTTTGCGAACACCGGGGAGCTGTTTTTT.